A single sample gave rise to the 23 T cell receptor beta chains below, sequenced in a study of shared clonotypes between healthy human individuals (dated by TCRdb to the early 2020s). Library generation was performed with the immunoSEQ multiplex PCR assay. The table comes from immuneACCESS by way of TCRdb, which keeps in-frame sequences with V and J called. Part of the clones is missing from these tables; in studies checked, under half for an unresolved V gene and the rest for unknown reasons. Counted in this sample were roughly 2.1 million clones; more than 85% of them appeared once. 1.5% to 2% of the sample lies in the top ten. CD8 naive samples were CD45RO-negative cells positively selected for CCR7, giving a CD45RA+CCR7+ population that excluded TemRA cells. The sequencing sample was made of naive CD8+ T cells from PBMCs. Reading the label with the study, this specimen's cell subset or site is: CD45RA+CCR7+. The origin of the receptors is a man aged 18 to 29 in good health. Some clones in this sample may be carry-over from other donors' samples.

As regards this clone: This sample also contains other DNA sequences that code for the same CDR3. The chain is built from TRBV7-9 and TRBJ1-2, with D possibly being TRBD1 (5 bases). The CDR3 is 13 residues long. CDR1 is SEHNR, CDR2 FQNEAQ, per germline (reference sequence). The V gene lost 0 bases and the J gene lost 4 bases, with 6 bases spanning the gap. The CDR3 DNA reads as TGTGCCAGCAGCTTAGCGGGGGGCTATGGCTACACCTTC. Residues: CASSLAGGYGYTF.

The chain has TRBV6-5 and TRBJ2-6; D is unresolved. Germline assignment: CDR1 MNHEY and CDR2 SVGAGI. Trimming pared 8 bases from V and 0 bases from J, leaving 8 bases between. The CDR3 totals 14 residues. CDR3 nucleotides: TGTGCCAGCTATGGCGGCTCTGGGGCCAACGTCCTGACTTTC. Amino acids: CASYGGSGANVLTF.

The genes are TRBV28 and TRBJ1-2; 7 bases agree with TRBD1. The V gene end was trimmed by 3 bases and the J gene end by 2 bases; junction bases not matched to a gene: 6. The CDR3 extends over 15 amino acids. CDR1 is MDHEN, CDR2 SYDVKM, per germline. CDR3 amino acids: CASSFPGQPNYGYTF. The CDR3 DNA follows: TGTGCCAGCAGTTTTCCGGGACAGCCGAACTATGGCTACACCTTC.

This chain uses TRBV5-4 with TRBJ1-5; D might be TRBD1 (5 bases). CDR3 length equals 15 residues. V was cut by 0 bases and J by 3 bases, with 10 bases left in between. Germline CDR1 SGHNT, CDR2 YYREEE (reference sequence). CDR3 sequence: CASSLGGGTNQPQHF. DNA for the CDR3: TGTGCCAGCAGCTTGGGTGGGGGGACCAATCAGCCCCAGCATTTT.

V usage is TRBV19 and J usage is TRBJ2-7, with D unclear. The germline gives CDR1 LNHDA, CDR2 SQIVND (reference sequence). The V gene lost 8 bases and the J gene lost 0 bases, with 17 bases spanning the gap. The CDR3 runs to 15 residues. CDR3: CASSLVFAISYEQYF. CDR3 sequence (DNA): TGTGCCAGTTCTCTCGTTTTCGCGATCTCCTACGAGCAGTACTTC.

J is TRBJ2-3 and V is TRBV21-1; the table's D gene call, TRBD2, was not cross checked with the DNA. TRBV21-1 is recorded as a pseudogene. The CDR3 length is 11 residues. CDR3 bases: TGTGCCACCATCGAGGGAGATACGCAGTATTTT. Its translation is CATIEGDTQYF.

The chain links TRBV19 to TRBJ2-5, with D possibly matching TRBD2 (5 bases). V dropped 0 bases and J dropped 0 bases, with 11 bases sitting between them. The CDR3 is 16 residues long. Looked up from germline, CDR1 is LNHDA and CDR2 is SQIVND (reference sequence). The CDR3 nucleotides read TGTGCCAGTAGTATAGATATAGGGAGTTACCAAGAGACCCAGTACTTC. Translated, it gives CASSIDIGSYQETQYF.

The sample holds one count of this clone. Other nucleotide sequences from this sample produce the same CDR3. The chain carries TRBV28 and TRBJ2-3; 8 bases agree with TRBD2. V shed 1 base, J shed 2 bases, and the junction held 2 bases outside the gene matches. This CDR3 is built from 15 residues. From germline, CDR1 is MDHEN and CDR2 SYDVKM. The CDR3 region has the DNA TGTGCCAGCAGTTTATTCGGGAGGGCCACAGATACGCAGTATTTT. Translation gives CASSLFGRATDTQYF. The whole variable domain, filled in from reference TRBV28 and TRBJ2-3, reads DVKVTQSSRYLVKRTGEKVFLECVQDMDHENMFWYRQDPGLGLRLIYFSYDVKMKEKGDIPEGYSVSREKKERFSLILESASTNQTSMYLCASSLFGRATDTQYFGPGTRLTVL.

The genes are TRBV28 and TRBJ2-7; TRBD2 matches at 16 bases. Germline CDR1 and CDR2: MDHEN and SYDVKM. The CDR3 is 19 residues long. V lost 2 bases and J lost 6; bases outside the gene matches: 13. CDR3 sequence (DNA): TGTGCCAGCAGTTTAATTGGCGGGACTAGCGGGAGGGGGGTCCGCGAGCAGTACTTC. As protein: CASSLIGGTSGRGVREQYF.

The chain joins TRBV7-9 to TRBJ2-3; D is ambiguous. The CDR3 contains 14 residues. CDR1 is SEHNR and CDR2 is FQNEAQ in the germline V gene (reference sequence). V was cut by 4 bases and J by 6 bases, with 14 bases left in between. The CDR3 spells CASSSVLEQDTQYF. CDR3 bases: TGTGCCAGCAGCTCGGTCTTGGAACAGGATACGCAGTATTTT.

The CDR3 region is CASSLVRTGSYYGYTF. CDR3 sequence (DNA): TGTGCCAGCAGCTTAGTTCGGACAGGGAGTTACTATGGCTACACCTTC. V usage is TRBV7-8 and J usage is TRBJ1-2; TRBD1 matches at 8 bases. V lost 1 base, J lost 3 bases, and 7 bases stayed unmatched. The CDR3 sequence is 16 residues long. Per germline, CDR1 SGHVS and CDR2 FQNEAQ.

The V gene is TRBV5-4, the J gene TRBJ2-1; 9 nucleotides match TRBD2. J gave up 5 bases and V 5 bases, and 8 bases lay outside the gene matches. This CDR3 is built from 15 residues. Germline CDR1 is SGHNT and CDR2 is YYREEE (reference sequence). The CDR3 loop is CASRRRTSVHNEQFF. CDR3 DNA: TGTGCCAGCAGGCGACGGACTAGCGTCCACAATGAGCAGTTCTTC.

The J gene is TRBJ2-7, the V gene TRBV9, with TRBD1 matching over 8 bases. Germline trimming cut 4 bases from V and 7 bases from J; bases unmatched to any gene: 10. CDR1 is SGDLS, CDR2 YYNGEE, per germline. The CDR3 extends over 14 amino acids. The CDR3 sequence: CASSPYGTGQEQYF. Written as DNA, the CDR3 is TGTGCCAGCAGCCCATACGGGACAGGACAAGAGCAGTACTTC.

This clone appeared a single time. The chain is built from TRBV21-1 and TRBJ2-7; TRBD1, as called in the table, went unchecked against the DNA. TRBV21-1 is a known pseudogene. There are 14 residues in the CDR3. CDR3 sequence reads: CASSKGSHSYEQYF. The CDR3 DNA sequence: TGTGCCAGCAGCAAAGGGTCTCACAGCTACGAGCAGTACTTC.

The chain is built from TRBV7-6 and TRBJ2-1; the D call may be TRBD1 or TRBD2 (5 bases each). The CDR3 loop spans 13 amino acids. The V gene lost 1 base and the J gene lost 7 bases, with 8 bases spanning the gap. From germline, CDR1 is SGHVS and CDR2 FNYEAQ. CDR3 nucleotides: TGTGCCAGCAGCTTAGTGGGGGTAAATGAGCAGTTCTTC. This encodes CASSLVGVNEQFF.

CDR3 protein: CASSSTGGREKLFF. CDR3 DNA sequence: TGCGCCAGCAGCTCTACAGGGGGTCGTGAAAAACTGTTTTTT. The genes are TRBV5-1 and TRBJ1-4; TRBD1 matches at 8 bases. Germline V lookup: CDR1 SGHRS, CDR2 YFSETQ. The ends lost 3 bases at V and 7 bases at J; junction bases unmatched: 5. This CDR3 has 14 residues.

This chain links TRBV29-1 with TRBJ2-2; TRBD2 is a possible D gene (7 bases). Germline CDR1 reads SQVTM; CDR2 reads ANQGSEA. Between the trimmed V and J ends, which lost 5 bases and 4 bases, there was a span of 17 bases. CDR3 length: 15 residues. In DNA, the CDR3 is TGCAGCGTTTTCATTACGGGGGGCGTCACCGGGGAGCTGTTTTTT. The encoded protein is CSVFITGGVTGELFF.

DNA of the CDR3: TGTGCCAGCAGCGTAGGCACAACAAGAGGAACGCAGTATTTT. Translating it yields CASSVGTTRGTQYF. V and J are TRBV9 and TRBJ2-3; unclear D gene. V was cut by 0 bases and J by 9 bases, with 14 bases left in between. Germline V CDR1 and CDR2: SGDLS, YYNGEE. This CDR3 has 14 amino acids.

The CDR3: CASGDGGNTIYF. In DNA form, the CDR3 reads TGTGCCAGCGGGGACGGGGGAAACACCATATATTTT. The chain combines TRBV7-6 with TRBJ1-3; D might be TRBD1 (5 bases). Germline V CDR1 and CDR2: SGHVS, FNYEAQ. Trimming took off 8 bases at V and 4 bases at J, with 9 bases between the two ends. The CDR3 extends over 12 amino acids.

In regard to this clone: Other DNA sequences in the same sample also yield this CDR3. V usage is TRBV27 and J usage is TRBJ2-6; D gene unclear. Germline CDR1 and CDR2: MNHEY and SMNVEV (reference sequence). The CDR3 consists of 14 residues. Deletions cut 3 bases from V and 0 bases from J, with 3 bases between. The CDR3 DNA follows: TGTGCCAGCAGTTTGCGCTCTGGGGCCAACGTCCTGACTTTC. Translating gives CASSLRSGANVLTF. Looking up the rest from reference TRBV27 and TRBJ2-6 gives the full variable domain: EAQVTQNPRYLITVTGKKLTVTCSQNMNHEYMSWYRQDPGLGLRQIYYSMNVEVTDKGDVPEGYKVSRKEKRNFPLILESPSPNQTSLYFCASSLRSGANVLTFGAGSRLTVL.

This rearrangement joins TRBV2 to TRBJ2-7; 7 positions match TRBD1. V dropped 5 bases and J dropped 6; count of bases not matched to a gene: 7. The CDR3 is 13 residues long. Germline V gives CDR1 SNHLY, CDR2 FYNNEI. CDR3: CASSLQGNREQYF. The CDR3 DNA reads as TGTGCCAGCAGTTTACAGGGGAACCGCGAGCAGTACTTC.

The genes are TRBV29-1 and TRBJ2-3; D ambiguous. This CDR3 comprises 14 residues. CDR1 and CDR2 from the germline V gene are SQVTM and ANQGSEA. Trimming left V 6 bases short and J 1 base short, with 14 bases between. The DNA for the CDR3 is TGCAGCGTGTTGGGGTCTGGGGGCACAGATACGCAGTATTTT. It specifies CSVLGSGGTDTQYF.

Points on this clone: Other DNA sequences from this sample encode an identical CDR3 as well. The chain uses TRBV13 and TRBJ2-5; D remains ambiguous. The germline CDR1 and CDR2 sequences are PRHDT and FYEKMQ (reference sequence). Between the trimmed V and J ends, which lost 1 base and 3 bases, there was a span of 0 bases. The CDR3 covers 11 residues. The CDR3 DNA follows: TGTGCCAGCAGCTTAGAAGAGACCCAGTACTTC. It is translated as CASSLEETQYF.